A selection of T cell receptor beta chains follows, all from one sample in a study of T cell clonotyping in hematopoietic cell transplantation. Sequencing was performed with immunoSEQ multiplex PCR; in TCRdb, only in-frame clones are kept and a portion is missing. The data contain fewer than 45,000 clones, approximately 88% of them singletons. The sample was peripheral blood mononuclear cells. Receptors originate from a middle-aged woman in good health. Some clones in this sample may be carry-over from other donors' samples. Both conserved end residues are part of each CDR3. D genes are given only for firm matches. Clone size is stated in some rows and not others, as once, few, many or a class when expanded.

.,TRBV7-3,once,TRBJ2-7,TGTGCCAGCAGCTTAAATGCCGGTCCCTACGAGCAGTACTTC,CASSLNAGPYEQYF
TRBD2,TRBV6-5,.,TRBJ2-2,TGTGCCAGCAGCCTTAGCGGGAGAGGGGTCGGGGAGCTGTTTTTT,CASSLSGRGVGELFF
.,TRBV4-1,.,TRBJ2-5,TGCGCCAGCAGCCCGAAAAGCGGGGAGACCCAGTACTTC,CASSPKSGETQYF
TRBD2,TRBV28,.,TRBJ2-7,TGTGCCAGCAGTTCCCGGGGGGAGCTGACCTACGAGCAGTACTTC,CASSSRGELTYEQYF
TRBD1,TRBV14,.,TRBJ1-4,TGTGCCAGCAGCCAAGACGGACAGGCGATTGAAAAACTGTTTTTT,CASSQDGQAIEKLFF
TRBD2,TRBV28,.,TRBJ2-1,TGTGCCAGCCGCGGGAGGGCCTACAATGAGCAGTTCTTC,CASRGRAYNEQFF
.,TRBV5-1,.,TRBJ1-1,TGCGCCAGCAGCTTGGCCCCAGGGCCCGGAGCTTTCTTT,CASSLAPGPGAFF
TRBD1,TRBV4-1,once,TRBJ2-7,TGCGCCAGCAGCCAAGGGGACAGGGGCCTCTACGAGCAGTACTTC,CASSQGDRGLYEQYF
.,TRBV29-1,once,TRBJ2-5,TGCAGCGGCTGGGGGGAGGAGACCCAGTACTTC,CSGWGEETQYF
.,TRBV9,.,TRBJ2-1,TGTGCCAGCAGCGTAGGGAGCGGACCCAATGAGCAGTTCTTC,CASSVGSGPNEQFF
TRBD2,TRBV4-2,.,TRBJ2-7,TGTGCCAGCAGCCAAGATAGGGGACTAGCGGGAATATTTTACGAGCAGTACTTC,CASSQDRGLAGIFYEQYF
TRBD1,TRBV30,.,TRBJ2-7,TGTGCCTGGAGTCTGGGACAGCTCTACGAGCAGTACTTC,CAWSLGQLYEQYF
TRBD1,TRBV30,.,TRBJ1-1,TGTGCCTGGAGTAGGACAGGGACGAACACTGAAGCTTTCTTT,CAWSRTGTNTEAFF
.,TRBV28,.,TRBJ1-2,TGTGCCAGCAGTTTCCTCTCGGACGGAGAATCCTATGGCTACACCTTC,CASSFLSDGESYGYTF
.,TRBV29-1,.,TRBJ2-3,TGCAGCTGGACATCCTACACAGATACGCAGTATTTT,CSWTSYTDTQYF
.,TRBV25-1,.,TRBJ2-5,TGTGCCAGCAGTGAACCAGGTGGAGGGGAGACCCAGTACTTC,CASSEPGGGETQYF
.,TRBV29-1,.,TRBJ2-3,TGCAGCGTTGGGGGGGCCGCCATGGGAACAGATACGCAGTATTTT,CSVGGAAMGTDTQYF
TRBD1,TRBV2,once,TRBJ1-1,TGTGCCAGCGGGACAGGGTTAACCGCTGAAGCTTTCTTT,CASGTGLTAEAFF
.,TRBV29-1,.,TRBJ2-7,TGCAGCGTGAGAGTTAGCACCTACGAGCAGTACTTC,CSVRVSTYEQYF
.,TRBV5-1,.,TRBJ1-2,TGCGCCAGCAGTCTTGACAGCTATGGCTACACCTTC,CASSLDSYGYTF
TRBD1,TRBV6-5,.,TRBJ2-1,TGTGCCAGCAGTGCCCCGGGACAGGTTGGTTATGAGCAGTTCTTC,CASSAPGQVGYEQFF
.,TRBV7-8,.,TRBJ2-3,TGTGCCAGCAATTTTCCCCAAAGTAGTACGCAGTATTTT,CASNFPQSSTQYF
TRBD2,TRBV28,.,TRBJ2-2,TGTGCCAGCAGTCGACTAGCGGGGAACACCGGGGAGCTGTTTTTT,CASSRLAGNTGELFF
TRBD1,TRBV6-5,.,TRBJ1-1,TGTGCCAGCAGGCCGGGACAGGGGTTTAATAGGGCTTTCTTT,CASRPGQGFNRAFF
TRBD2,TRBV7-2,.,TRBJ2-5,TGTGCCAGCAGCTTAGACCCGGGAGGCGAGACCCAGTACTTC,CASSLDPGGETQYF
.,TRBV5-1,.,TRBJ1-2,TGCGCCAGCAGCTTCTCCCCAACGGACAGTCTCTATGGCTACACCTTC,CASSFSPTDSLYGYTF
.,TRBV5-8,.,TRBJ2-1,TGTGCCAGCAGCCGGGACAATGAGCAGTTCTTC,CASSRDNEQFF
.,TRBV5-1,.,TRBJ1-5,TGCGCCAGCAGCTTGGATCATAATCAGCCCCAGCATTTT,CASSLDHNQPQHF
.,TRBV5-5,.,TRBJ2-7,TGTGCCAGCAGCTCAATACCGGGACTCGACTCCTACGAGCAGTACTTC,CASSSIPGLDSYEQYF
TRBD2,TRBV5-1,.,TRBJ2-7,TGCGCCAGCAGCTTAACGGGAGGTCTACTCTACGAGCAGTACTTC,CASSLTGGLLYEQYF
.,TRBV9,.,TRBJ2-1,TGTGCCAGCAGCGTAGCGGGTAGCGGTGATCCGCGGGAGCAGTTCTTC,CASSVAGSGDPREQFF
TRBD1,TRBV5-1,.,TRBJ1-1,TGCGCCAGCAGCGACAGGGCGAGGAACACTGAAGCTTTCTTT,CASSDRARNTEAFF
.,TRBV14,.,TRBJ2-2,TGTGCCAGCAGCCAAGGACTAGTTCACACCGGGGAGCTGTTTTTT,CASSQGLVHTGELFF
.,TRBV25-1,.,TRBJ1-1,TGTGCCAGCAGTCCACAGGGCCACACTGAAGCTTTCTTT,CASSPQGHTEAFF
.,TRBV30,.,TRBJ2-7,TGTGCCTGGAGTATGGATCGTACCTACGAGCAGTACTTC,CAWSMDRTYEQYF